This T cell receptor (beta chain) was identified during a study of identical twins. Regarding the study as a whole: Diverse VJ usage suggested most zero-insertion clonotypes were not invariant T cells. Interpretation of the results relied on cross-sectional statistical analysis and not on following the same donors. Some out-of-frame alpha sequences were shared by twins, and these showed excess low generation probability.

Template switching, a step in the protocol, added a universal primer site, and cDNA carried unique molecular identifiers. MiXCR, applied by TCRdb to the 5' RACE reads, yields one record per CDR3 protein. The table has some 710,000 distinct CDR3 sequences, roughly 6% seen once. Germline CDR1 SQVTM, CDR2 ANQGSEA. The ends were cut back, 6 bases at V and 1 base at J, with 10 bases in the middle. The CDR3 has 12 residues. At least ten counts were recorded for this clonotype. Its antigen is currently unknown. The TCR comes from a young man in good health. The sequenced material came from naive T cells sorted from blood. The chain couples TRBV29-1 to TRBJ2-7; unclear D gene. CDR3 sequence (DNA): TGCAGCGTCTCCGGTGGGTCCTACGAGCAGTACTTC. As protein: CSVSGGSYEQYF.